This T cell receptor (beta chain) was retrieved from a study of CD8+ T cells in alopecia areata. Study summary: In an open-label trial, patients got 5 to 10 mg tofacitinib twice daily. It was 6 to 18 months of tofacitinib, and then there were 6 months off drug.

It was cDNA, reverse transcribed from extracted RNA, that served as the sequencing template. Assay: immunoSEQ multiplex PCR; the TCRdb copy retains only in-frame clones and omits some. Here the sample spans 160,000 or so clones, 50% to 75% being singletons. Treatment defined: oral pan-JAK inhibitor, 5-10 mg twice daily. This receptor was obtained from a human donor with alopecia areata. This sample comprised CD4+ T cells sorted from blood, obtained at approximately week 56, from a patient treated with tofacitinib.

CDR3 DNA sequence: TGTGCCAGCAGTAAGCTAGCGGGGGGGCGCGAGCAGTACTTC. Its protein is CASSKLAGGREQYF. This rearrangement joins TRBV25-1 to TRBJ2-5, with 12 positions matching TRBD2. The J call is uncertain, as TRBJ2-7 better fits the DNA end. Germline V gives CDR1 MGHDK, CDR2 SYGVNS. The CDR3 is 14 residues long.